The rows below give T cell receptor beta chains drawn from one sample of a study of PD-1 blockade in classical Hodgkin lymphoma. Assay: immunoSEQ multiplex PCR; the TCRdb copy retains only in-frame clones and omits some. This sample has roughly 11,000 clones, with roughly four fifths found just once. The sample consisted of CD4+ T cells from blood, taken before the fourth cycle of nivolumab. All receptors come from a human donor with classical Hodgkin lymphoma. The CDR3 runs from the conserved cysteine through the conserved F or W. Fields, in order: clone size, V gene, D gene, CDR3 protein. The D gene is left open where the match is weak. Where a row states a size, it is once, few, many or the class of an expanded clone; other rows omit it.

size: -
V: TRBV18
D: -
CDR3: CASSPENEKLFF

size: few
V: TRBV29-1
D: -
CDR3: CSLLGQLGETQYF

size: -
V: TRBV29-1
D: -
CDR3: CSVDPHGRPGEEQYF

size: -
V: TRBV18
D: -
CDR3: CASSPGTTGELFF

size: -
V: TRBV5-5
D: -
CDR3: CASSLGPDSYNEKLFF

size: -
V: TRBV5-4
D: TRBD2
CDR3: CASSLGGTSGRSYNEQFF

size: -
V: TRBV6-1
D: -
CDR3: CASSVGQAHPKGYTF

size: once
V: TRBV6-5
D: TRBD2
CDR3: CASSYRGTSGLNEQFF

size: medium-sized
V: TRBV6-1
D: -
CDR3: CASSERPFGGGSPLHF

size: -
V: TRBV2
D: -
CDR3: CASTQRYNEQFF

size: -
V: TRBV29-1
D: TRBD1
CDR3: CSVEGGQLRLNEQFF

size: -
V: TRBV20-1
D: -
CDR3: CSAPRNTEAFF

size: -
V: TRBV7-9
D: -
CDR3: CASSLVRGITDTQYF

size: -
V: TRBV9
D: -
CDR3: CASSVIGGADDEQYF

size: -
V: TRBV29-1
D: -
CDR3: CSVAGSVYYEQYF

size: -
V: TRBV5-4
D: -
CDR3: CASTLLGEQFF

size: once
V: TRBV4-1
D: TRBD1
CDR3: CASSQDGGQGYYGYTF

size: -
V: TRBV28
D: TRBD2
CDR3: CASSQMTSVYEQYF

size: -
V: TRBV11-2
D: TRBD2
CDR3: CASSSPTSGKVDTQYF

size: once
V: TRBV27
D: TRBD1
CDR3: CASSPTTGVRAEAFF

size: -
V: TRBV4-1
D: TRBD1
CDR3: CASSQDLGQGINTDTQYF

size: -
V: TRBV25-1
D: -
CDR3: CASSRRNSPYEQYF

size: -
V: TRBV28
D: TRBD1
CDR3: CASSLSAGTGFRETQYF

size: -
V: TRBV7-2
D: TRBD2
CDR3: CASSDKATSGRSWETQYF

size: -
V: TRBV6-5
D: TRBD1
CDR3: CAARGPPMTDTQYF

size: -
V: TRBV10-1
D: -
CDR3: CASSESGYEQYF

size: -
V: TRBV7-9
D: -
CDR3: CASSLGGFEAFF

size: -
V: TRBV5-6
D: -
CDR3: CASSLALRSEQYF

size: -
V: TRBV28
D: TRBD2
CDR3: CASRTGGRALNEQFF

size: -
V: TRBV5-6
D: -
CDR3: CASSLGGTNTGELFF

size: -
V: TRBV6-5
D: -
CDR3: CASSYQPDINEKLFF

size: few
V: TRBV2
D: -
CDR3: CASSEDFIYQPQHF

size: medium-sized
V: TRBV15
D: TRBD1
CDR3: CATSQDRANYGYTF

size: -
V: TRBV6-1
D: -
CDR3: CASSAGVDYGYTF

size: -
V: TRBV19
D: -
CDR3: CASSPGTPARGYTF

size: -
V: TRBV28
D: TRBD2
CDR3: CASFDSGRSGDEQFF

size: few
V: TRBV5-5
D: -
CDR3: CASSPFDGSYGYTF

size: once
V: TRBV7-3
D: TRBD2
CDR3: CASSSGTSRQETQYF

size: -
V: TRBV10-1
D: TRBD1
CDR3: CASSKDREEDTQYF

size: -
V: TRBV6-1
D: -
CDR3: CAALDSNTGELFF

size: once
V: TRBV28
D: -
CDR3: CASRGAQVLQPQHF